Below are 28 T cell receptor beta chains sequenced from a single sample in a study of blood T cell repertoires in COVID-19. The data were produced by immunoSEQ multiplex PCR, yet TCRdb's version contains in-frame clones alone and is incomplete. The sample consists of over 65,000 clones, about three quarters of them appearing once. Material: peripheral blood. The receptors here all came from a human donor in a cohort sampled during active COVID-19.

The V call is TRBV5-1, the J call TRBJ2-7, with 8 bases aligning to TRBD2. From germline, CDR1 is SGHRS and CDR2 YFSETQ. V dropped 5 bases and J dropped 6; count of bases not matched to a gene: 10. The CDR3 totals 14 residues. The CDR3 DNA reads as TGCGCCAGCAGGGTTAGCGGGGAGAAAGCCGAGCAGTACTTC. It encodes CASRVSGEKAEQYF.

The V and J genes are TRBV5-1 and TRBJ1-1; D is unresolved. The length of the CDR3 is 15 residues. The germline CDR1 and CDR2 sequences are SGHRS and YFSETQ. V dropped 2 bases and J dropped 1 base, with 12 bases sitting between them. CDR3 sequence reads: CASSLPGEANTEAFF. Here the CDR3 DNA reads TGCGCCAGCAGCTTACCCGGGGAGGCGAACACTGAAGCTTTCTTT.

The chain carries TRBV28 and TRBJ1-3; a weak D match, TRBD1 (5 bases). The CDR3 is made up of 13 amino acids. Trimming removed 3 bases from V and 7 bases from J, with 10 bases in between. Germline CDR1 is MDHEN and CDR2 is SYDVKM. In DNA form, the CDR3 reads TGTGCCAGCAGTTTTAGGGGCGAGAACACCATATATTTT. Translated, it gives CASSFRGENTIYF.

The gene calls are TRBV6-5 and TRBJ2-7, with a possible D match to TRBD1 (5 bases). Trimming took off 8 bases at V and 3 bases at J, with 5 bases between the two ends. The germline CDR1 and CDR2 sequences are MNHEY and SVGAGI. CDR3 size: 10 residues. As DNA, the CDR3 is TGTGCCAGCCAGGGCTACGAGCAGTACTTC. It is translated as CASQGYEQYF.

CDR3 residues: CASSQGYGGTEAFF. The CDR3 DNA reads as TGCGCCAGCAGCCAAGGCTATGGAGGCACTGAAGCTTTCTTT. This chain joins TRBV4-1 and TRBJ1-1, with no clear D. V lost 1 base and J lost 4, with 10 bases in between. Germline CDR1 reads MGHRA; CDR2 reads YSYEKL. This CDR3 spans 14 amino acids.

Concerning this clone: With a much larger clone just one base away, this may be a read error. This rearrangement joins TRBV6-5 to TRBJ2-7; 12 bases map to TRBD1. The CDR3 is made up of 14 amino acids. The V segment lost 2 bases and the J segment 5 bases; nucleotides outside the gene matches: 1. Per germline, CDR1 MNHEY and CDR2 SVGAGI. The DNA for the CDR3 is TGTGCCAGCAGTTACGGGACAGGGGGCAACGAGCAGTACTTC. As protein: CASSYGTGGNEQYF.

This sequence joins TRBV6-1 and TRBJ1-4; a weak D match, TRBD1 (6 bases). The germline V gene has CDR1 MNHNS and CDR2 SASEGT. V was pared by 2 bases and J by 4 bases, with 11 bases between. The CDR3 contains 15 residues. The CDR3 coding sequence is TGTGCCAGCAGTGAACCCACAGGGAATAATGAAAAACTGTTTTTT. Its translation is CASSEPTGNNEKLFF.

The chain uses TRBV30 and TRBJ2-2; D is ambiguous. The CDR3 spans 14 residues. Trimming stripped 1 base from V and 0 bases from J, with 6 bases between. In germline, CDR1 is GTSNPN, CDR2 SVGIG (reference sequence). The CDR3 protein is CAWSGLANTGELFF. CDR3 coding DNA: TGTGCCTGGAGTGGGCTAGCGAACACCGGGGAGCTGTTTTTT.

This rearrangement joins TRBV2 to TRBJ2-3; TRBD2 matches 9 bases. The CDR3 runs to 17 residues. Per germline, CDR1 SNHLY and CDR2 FYNNEI. With 5 bases clipped from V and 6 bases from J, the junction kept 15 bases outside the gene matches. CDR3 in DNA: TGTGCCAGCAGTCCCCTGGGGGGGACTAGCCAGGGTGATACGCAGTATTTT. It translates to CASSPLGGTSQGDTQYF. Together with reference TRBV2 and TRBJ2-3, the CDR3 gives the full variable domain: EPEVTQTPSHQVTQMGQEVILRCVPISNHLYFYWYRQILGQKVEFLVSFYNNEISEKSEIFDDQFSVERPDGSNFTLKIRSTKLEDSAMYFCASSPLGGTSQGDTQYFGPGTRLTVL.

The chain couples TRBV12-3 or TRBV12-4 to TRBJ1-5, with D possibly matching TRBD1 (5 bases). V shed 3 bases and J shed 7 bases, with 10 bases lying between them. The CDR3 is made up of 13 amino acids. The CDR3 reads CASSFKRGQPQHF. The DNA for the CDR3 is TGTGCCAGCAGTTTCAAACGGGGGCAGCCCCAGCATTTT.

This rearrangement joins TRBV7-2 to TRBJ2-1; D remains unclear. CDR3 length: 15 residues. V gave up 1 base and J gave up 5 bases, with 12 bases separating them. Germline CDR1 SGHTA, CDR2 FQGNSA. The CDR3 nucleotides are TGTGCCAGCAGCTTAGGATCTAGAGTCCACAATGAGCAGTTCTTC. Translation gives CASSLGSRVHNEQFF.

In DNA form, the CDR3 reads TGTGCCAGTAGGGGGCAGGAGCTCTATGGCTACACCTTC. Residues: CASRGQELYGYTF. The chain is built from TRBV19 and TRBJ1-2; weak D call: TRBD1 (5 bases). This CDR3 has 13 amino acids. From germline, CDR1 is LNHDA and CDR2 SQIVND (reference sequence). The V gene lost 6 bases and the J gene lost 4 bases, with 12 bases spanning the gap.

V gene TRBV28 combines with J gene TRBJ1-6; D is unclear. Trimming removed 5 bases at V and 7 bases at J, with 9 bases between. The CDR3 contains 13 residues. Per germline, CDR1 MDHEN and CDR2 SYDVKM. Here the CDR3 reads CASSELHNSPLHF. As DNA, the CDR3 is TGTGCCAGCAGTGAACTGCACAATTCACCCCTCCACTTT.

This chain links TRBV4-1 with TRBJ1-4; 8 nucleotides match TRBD1. The trim removed 0 bases at V and 7 bases at J, leaving 13 bases unmatched. The CDR3 spans 18 residues. From germline, CDR1 is MGHRA and CDR2 YSYEKL. The DNA for the CDR3 is TGCGCCAGCAGCCAAGATCAATTGGAGACAGGGGACGGTGAAAAACTGTTTTTT. It is translated as CASSQDQLETGDGEKLFF.

This clone was observed once. The V call is TRBV7-2, the J call TRBJ2-1, with D perhaps matching TRBD2 (6 bases). V lost 3 bases and J lost 10, with 13 bases in between. Looked up from germline, CDR1 is SGHTA and CDR2 is FQGNSA. The CDR3 length is 13 residues. The chain's CDR3 is CASSLLRGLEQFF. The CDR3 DNA reads as TGTGCCAGCAGCTTGCTGAGGGGACTGGAGCAGTTCTTC.

The V call is TRBV28, the J call TRBJ1-4; D ambiguous. The germline V gene has CDR1 MDHEN and CDR2 SYDVKM. This CDR3 is 15 amino acids long. Trimming stripped 5 bases from V and 3 bases from J, with 13 bases between. CDR3 loop: CASSARHSPNEKLFF. For the CDR3, the DNA is TGTGCCAGCAGTGCCCGACATTCCCCTAATGAAAAACTGTTTTTT. The entire variable domain, with the rest obtained from reference TRBV28 and TRBJ1-4, is as follows: DVKVTQSSRYLVKRTGEKVFLECVQDMDHENMFWYRQDPGLGLRLIYFSYDVKMKEKGDIPEGYSVSREKKERFSLILESASTNQTSMYLCASSARHSPNEKLFFGSGTQLSVL.

The CDR3 is CASSSAPYEQYF. The CDR3 region has the DNA TGTGCCAGCAGCAGCGCTCCCTACGAGCAGTACTTC. This chain links TRBV3-1 (or the pseudogene TRBV3-2) with TRBJ2-7, with D unclear. Per the germline V gene, CDR1 is LGHDT and CDR2 is YNNKEL (reference sequence). The V end lost 5 bases, the J end lost 2 bases, and 7 bases lay between the germline ends. CDR3 length: 12 residues.

The J gene is TRBJ1-4, the V gene TRBV6-5, with 8 bases aligning to TRBD1. V lost 7 bases and J lost 12; bases outside the gene matches: 7. Germline V gene lookup returns CDR1 MNHEY and CDR2 SVGAGI. The CDR3 sequence is 12 residues long. The CDR3 region is CASIAGTGELFF. The DNA of the CDR3 is TGTGCCAGCATCGCGGGGACAGGAGAACTGTTTTTT.

The genes are TRBV27 and TRBJ1-1; 9 nucleotides agree with TRBD1. CDR1 is MNHEY, CDR2 SMNVEV, per germline (reference sequence). CDR3 length equals 15 residues. J was trimmed by 4 bases and V by 2 bases; bases with no gene match: 5. The CDR3 DNA sequence: TGTGCCAGCAGTTTAACAGGGGGCGGGCGCACTGAAGCTTTCTTT. Its translation: CASSLTGGGRTEAFF.

The chain uses TRBV12-3 or TRBV12-4 and TRBJ2-5; D is perhaps TRBD1 (5 bases). Trimming stripped 3 bases from V and 2 bases from J, with 7 bases between. The CDR3 has 13 residues. The CDR3 region has the DNA TGTGCCAGCAGTTTGGGGCTTCAAGAGACCCAGTACTTC. This translates into CASSLGLQETQYF.

V gene TRBV3-1 (or the pseudogene TRBV3-2) combines with J gene TRBJ1-5; D is unresolved. The CDR3 length is 15 residues. V lost 4 bases and J lost 0, with 10 bases in between. CDR1 and CDR2 (germline): LGHDT, YNNKEL (reference sequence). In DNA, the CDR3 is TGTGCCAGCAGCCTCTCCTTTTATAGCAATCAGCCCCAGCATTTT. This translates into CASSLSFYSNQPQHF.

The V call is TRBV7-2, the J call TRBJ2-3, with D hard to call. Deletions cut 5 bases from V and 5 bases from J, with 8 bases between. CDR1 is SGHTA, CDR2 FQGNSA, per germline. CDR3 length: 12 amino acids. The CDR3 spells CASSPTRDTQYF. In nucleotides, the CDR3 is TGTGCCAGCAGCCCTACGCGAGATACGCAGTATTTT.

This clone occurred a few times. V and J are TRBV2 and TRBJ2-1; 8 nucleotides match TRBD2. Per germline, CDR1 SNHLY and CDR2 FYNNEI. This CDR3 is 17 amino acids long. Trimming at V came to 0 bases and at J to 5 bases, leaving 9 bases not matched to a gene. In DNA form, the CDR3 reads TGTGCCAGCAGTGAAGCGGGGAGCGGGAGTTTTAACAATGAGCAGTTCTTC. It specifies CASSEAGSGSFNNEQFF.

V usage is TRBV7-7 and J usage is TRBJ1-4; D may be TRBD1 (5 bases). The CDR3 is 14 residues long. The V and J ends lost 5 bases and 8 bases respectively, with 15 bases between them. Germline CDR1 SSHAT, CDR2 FNYEAQ (reference sequence). Here the CDR3 reads CASSPGGRGEKLFF. CDR3 nucleotides: TGTGCCAGCAGCCCGGGGGGGAGGGGCGAAAAACTGTTTTTT.

DNA for the CDR3: TGTGCCAGCAGCCATGGGGGGAAGGAAAACATTCAGTACTTC. Protein: CASSHGGKENIQYF. The chain couples TRBV11-3 to TRBJ2-4; D is possibly TRBD2 (6 bases). Germline V lookup: CDR1 SGHNT, CDR2 YENEEA. The V end lost 5 bases, the J end lost 5 bases, and 13 bases lay between the germline ends. The CDR3 consists of 14 residues.

The gene calls are TRBV23-1 and TRBJ2-7, with 10 bases matching TRBD2. TRBV23-1 is classed as an ORF, of uncertain function. V lost 5 bases, J lost 2 bases, and 12 bases stayed unmatched. This CDR3 is 17 amino acids long. The CDR3 DNA reads TGCGCCAGCAGTGGAGGGTGCGGGACTAGCGTCGCCTACGAGCAGTACTTC. Translated: CASSGGCGTSVAYEQYF.

The chain employs TRBV28 and TRBJ2-7; D unclear. V was trimmed by 7 bases and J by 2 bases, leaving 12 bases between them. Looked up from germline, CDR1 is MDHEN and CDR2 is SYDVKM. CDR3 length: 13 amino acids. The CDR3 is CASNRLFAYEQYF. The CDR3 DNA reads as TGTGCCAGCAACCGGTTGTTTGCCTACGAGCAGTACTTC.

This chain links TRBV4-1 with TRBJ2-4, with 7 nucleotides matching TRBD1. The germline V gene has CDR1 MGHRA and CDR2 YSYEKL. This CDR3 has 20 amino acids. The J segment lost 0 bases and the V segment lost 0 bases, leaving 14 bases of the junction unmatched. The CDR3 DNA sequence: TGCGCCAGCAGCCAAGATCAACCGGGACAGTGGGGCCTAGCCAAAAACATTCAGTACTTC. This sequence encodes CASSQDQPGQWGLAKNIQYF.